This TCR beta chain was captured in a study of chemoradiotherapy in HPV16-positive cancers. Data came from immunoSEQ multiplex PCR; TCRdb stores just in-frame clones and leaves some out. The sample has about 68,000 clones; 85% to 90% are singletons. The sample in question was blood, obtained from a patient who underwent chemoradiotherapy. The receptor's source is a human donor with HPV-associated anogenital cancer.

CDR3 DNA: TGTGCCAGCAGTTACTCGATACGGGATTCACCCCTCCACTTT. It translates to CASSYSIRDSPLHF. The chain uses TRBV6-5 and TRBJ1-6; no clear D. This CDR3 has 14 residues. Trimming removed 0 bases from V and 8 bases from J, with 8 bases in between. CDR1 and CDR2 (germline): MNHEY, SVGAGI.